The present T cell receptor (beta chain) was sequenced within a study of Graves' ophthalmopathy and Graves' hyperthyroidism. Germline CDR1 reads MNHEY; CDR2 reads SVGEGT. This CDR3 spans 18 amino acids. V dropped 6 bases and J dropped 3; count of bases not matched to a gene: 18. Amplified TCR beta CDR3 regions were obtained using RNA transcripts as template. First-round RT-PCR with HTBI primers preceded a second-round multiplex PCR. TCRdb itself ran the multiplex PCR reads through MiXCR, one entry per CDR3 protein. In the table there are 150,000 to 200,000 distinct CDR3 sequences, less than 45% of which are singletons. This clonotype showed up just a few times.

The TCR originated in a middle-aged woman with Graves' ophthalmopathy. Sequenced: peripheral blood. This chain joins TRBV6-2 or TRBV6-3 and TRBJ2-7; 9 nucleotides match TRBD2. Here the CDR3 reads CASSAASGTSRGYYEQYF. The CDR3 DNA follows: TGTGCCAGCAGCGCGGCGTCCGGGACTAGCAGAGGTTACTACGAGCAGTACTTC.